This paragraph covers one T cell receptor (beta chain) sequence. The clone's antigen remains unknown. No much larger clone exists at a distance of one base, and base qualities are not known. This entry belongs to a study of Graves' ophthalmopathy and Graves' hyperthyroidism (dated by TCRdb to the late 2010s). The study in broad terms: Peripheral blood was collected at initial diagnosis, before any treatment. In total, approximately 130 blood samples were TCR-sequenced: 43 ophthalmopathy, under 80 hyperthyroidism and roughly 17 hyperthyroidism-to-ophthalmopathy patients. Following sample collection, hyperthyroidism patients were given methimazole at a starting dose of 30 mg daily, and ophthalmopathy patients were given high-dose intravenous methylprednisolone. To tell Graves' ophthalmopathy apart from Graves' hyperthyroidism, and to predict which patients would progress to ophthalmopathy, the study relied on TCR beta repertoire signatures. An independent validation cohort was composed of fewer than 20 hyperthyroidism patients and around 15 patients who later progressed from hyperthyroidism to ophthalmopathy. To explore V-J signatures that separate ophthalmopathy from hyperthyroidism, a discovery set of about 100 patients was enrolled, consisting of approximately 45 with ophthalmopathy and around 57 with stable hyperthyroidism. In over 5 hyperthyroidism patients, the T-cell repertoires found in thyroid tissue were compared with those found in blood. The paper's findings and limits, for the study overall: The 13-signature model separated ophthalmopathy from stable hyperthyroidism with 87.88% sensitivity and about 81% specificity in cross-validation, and 80%/75% in the test set. No statistical method was used to predetermine the sample size, and group allocation was not hidden from the investigators. In validation, the model predicted ophthalmopathy progression with less than 71% sensitivity and about 73% specificity; around twelve predicted patients were CT-confirmed with GO in a median of around 6 months. Most expanded thyroid clonotypes with a frequency above 0.001 also appeared in blood, which suggests that blood repertoires may reflect the immune response in the thyroid.

TCR beta CDR3 regions were amplified from RNA transcripts for repertoire sequencing. A first-round RT-PCR used HTBI primers with the Qiagen OneStep RT-PCR kit, followed by a second-round multiplex PCR, size selection and purification. Sequencing of the libraries was carried out on an Illumina HiSeq2000 in paired-end mode with 100 bp reads. On the study's bioinformatics: SOAPnuke was used to process the reads, throwing out any read that had adapters, had uncalled bases, had a mean Phred below 15, or lacked an exact constant-primer or identifier match. High-quality paired reads were merged with COPE v1.2.5. Clonotypes were defined as unique nucleotide sequences and were aligned to IMGT TRB V, D and J references using MiTCR v1.1. The analysis was limited to V-J combinations with a frequency above 0.0001, which together covered 99.2% of repertoires. For each V-J combination, a TCR clonal expansion and chaos score was defined as F50 clonal expansion divided by the chaos observed in the TCRdist matrix. Welch's t-statistics and random forest were used to narrow the features down to about a dozen V-J combinations, which were then fed into a naive Bayes classifier. Thyroid-blood repertoire similarity was quantified with the Morisita-Horn index. In-frame beta chains were kept once TCRdb had trimmed the public reads at Q25 with fastp and called clones with MiXCR. Duplicate CDR3 protein sequences are folded into a single record with the most common DNA and genes. TCRdb, not the original authors, processed these V and J calls. In all, the sample holds fewer than 70,000 distinct CDR3 sequences, and approximately 50% of those were seen once. Jointly, the top ten make up 4.5% to 5% of the sample.

Ophthalmopathy patients had moderately to severely active disease, Clinical Activity Score of at least 3, NOSPECS grade of at least 4, and disease duration under 3 months. Patients were excluded if they had other autoimmune diseases, uncontrolled infections, pregnancy or lactation. Clinical symptoms, serum thyroxine, TRAb, thyroid ultrasound and orbital computed tomography formed the basis of the diagnosis. PBMCs were isolated from 10 ml of fresh peripheral blood by Ficoll-Paque density gradient centrifugation. Trizol reagent was used to extract the total RNA, and its quality was then checked on an Agilent 2100 Bioanalyzer. From the cysteine through the phenylalanine, the CDR3 covers 13 amino acids. Only CDR3 DNA is held: 39 bases, read in frame from base 1. After removal of 6 bases from V and 10 bases from J, the junction retains 8 bases not matched to a gene. From the germline V gene, CDR1 is SGHTA and CDR2 is FQGTGA.

Sequencing was performed on peripheral blood. The sequence was obtained from an adult woman with Graves' ophthalmopathy. The chain was built from TRBV7-3 and TRBJ1-4, and 7 junctional nucleotides match TRBD1. The CDR3 loop reads CASRQGQLGKLFF. The nucleotides are TGTGCCAGCAGACAGGGACAGCTTGGAAAACTGTTTTTT.